This is a list of T cell receptor beta chains from one sample in a study of T cells in Graves' hyperthyroidism and ophthalmopathy. TCRdb reprocessed the multiplex PCR reads via MiXCR and lists one record per CDR3 protein. This table holds under 300,000 distinct CDR3 sequences, approximately 14% found once. The sequenced sample consisted of blood. The receptors were sampled from a middle-aged woman with Graves' hyperthyroidism that later progressed to Graves' ophthalmopathy. CDR3s include the opening cysteine and the closing phenylalanine or tryptophan. The D gene is left open where the match is weak. Rows give clone size only sometimes, using once, few, many, or a class for an expanded clone.

J	V	size	D	CDR3	DNA
TRBJ2-3	TRBV12-3/TRBV12-4	many	-	CASSLPHGYGTDTQYF	TGTGCCAGCAGCCTACCCCACGGCTACGGCACAGATACGCAGTATTTT
TRBJ2-3	TRBV20-1	many	-	CSAEGASGTDTQYF	TGCAGTGCTGAAGGGGCTAGCGGCACAGATACGCAGTATTTT
TRBJ1-6	TRBV30	many	TRBD1	CAWSVRQGEHSPLHF	TGTGCCTGGAGTGTACGACAGGGTGAACACTCACCCCTCCACTTT
TRBJ2-1	TRBV20-1	many	-	CSARDFGESGSYNEQFF	TGCAGTGCTAGAGATTTCGGGGAAAGCGGCTCCTACAATGAGCAGTTCTTC
TRBJ1-3	TRBV28	-	-	CASTTGGAGPGNTIYF	TGTGCCAGCACCACAGGAGGGGCAGGGCCAGGAAACACCATATATTTT
TRBJ2-7	TRBV7-2	few	TRBD2	CASSKGLAGTYEQYF	TGTGCCAGCAGCAAGGGACTAGCGGGAACCTACGAGCAGTACTTC
TRBJ1-2	TRBV28	many	-	CATTPPGLLDGYTF	TGTGCCACTACGCCTCCCGGGCTCCTGGATGGCTACACCTTC
TRBJ2-7	TRBV5-6	many	TRBD2	CASSFARAASGVQYF	TGTGCCAGCAGCTTCGCCAGGGCGGCTAGCGGGGTGCAGTACTTC
TRBJ2-1	TRBV20-1	few	-	CSARGGGRASYNEQFF	TGCAGTGCTAGAGGTGGTGGCAGGGCCTCGTACAATGAGCAGTTCTTC
TRBJ2-2	TRBV28	many	-	CASSPGFFTGELFF	TGTGCCAGCAGCCCCGGGTTTTTCACCGGGGAGCTGTTTTTT
TRBJ2-5	TRBV4-1	few	-	CASRQDYNKETQYF	TGCGCCAGCAGGCAGGACTATAACAAAGAGACCCAGTACTTC
TRBJ2-1	TRBV12-3/TRBV12-4	many	-	CASSSGLRGSYNEQFF	TGTGCCAGCAGTTCTGGGCTGAGGGGCTCCTACAATGAGCAGTTCTTC
TRBJ2-7	TRBV28	many	-	CASSSGEPSYEQYF	TGTGCCAGCAGTTCGGGGGAGCCCTCCTACGAGCAGTACTTC
TRBJ2-2	TRBV10-3	few	TRBD2	CAISESIGGRSGTGELFF	TGTGCCATCAGTGAGTCGATCGGCGGGAGGTCGGGTACCGGGGAGCTGTTTTTT
TRBJ1-1	TRBV11-3	-	-	CASSPRRDTNRAFF	TGTGCCAGCAGCCCCCGCCGGGACACAAATCGGGCTTTCTTT
TRBJ2-2	TRBV19	many	-	CASSLSVVELFF	TGTGCCAGTAGTCTCTCCGTGGTTGAGCTGTTTTTT
TRBJ2-1	TRBV5-1	many	TRBD2	CASSGGTSGSEQFF	TGCGCCAGCAGCGGGGGGACTAGCGGGAGTGAGCAGTTCTTC
TRBJ2-7	TRBV19	-	-	CASSRNAGAFTYEQYF	TGTGCCAGTAGTCGGAATGCAGGGGCTTTCACCTACGAGCAGTACTTC
TRBJ2-7	TRBV20-1	-	TRBD2	CSATASGGYEQYF	TGCAGTGCTACGGCTAGCGGAGGTTACGAGCAGTACTTC
TRBJ1-1	TRBV2	-	-	CASIFGHGNTEAFF	TGTGCCAGCATTTTCGGACACGGTAACACTGAAGCTTTCTTT
TRBJ2-1	TRBV2	many	-	CASSVEDRLGEQFF	TGTGCCAGCAGTGTCGAGGACCGCCTTGGTGAGCAGTTCTTC
TRBJ2-2	TRBV2	many	TRBD1	CASSTARDRGNTGELFF	TGTGCCAGCAGTACCGCACGGGACAGGGGGAACACCGGGGAGCTGTTTTTT
TRBJ1-1	TRBV28	many	-	CASSFLHVMNTEAFF	TGTGCCAGCAGTTTTCTTCACGTCATGAACACTGAAGCTTTCTTT
TRBJ2-7	TRBV20-1	many	-	CSARDTGDGSYEQYF	TGCAGTGCTAGAGATACGGGAGATGGGTCCTACGAGCAGTACTTC
TRBJ2-1	TRBV7-9	many	TRBD2	CASSLGVGRSSYNEQFF	TGTGCCAGCAGCTTAGGGGTCGGGAGGAGCTCCTACAATGAGCAGTTCTTC
TRBJ1-3	TRBV6-1	many	-	CASSPRQKTPGNTIYF	TGTGCCAGCAGTCCCCGACAGAAGACCCCTGGAAACACCATATATTTT
TRBJ2-2	TRBV5-1	many	TRBD2	CASSLGLAANTGELFF	TGCGCCAGCAGCCTAGGACTAGCGGCGAACACCGGGGAGCTGTTTTTT
TRBJ2-7	TRBV7-8	few	TRBD2	CASSRWTSGLYEQYF	TGTGCCAGCAGCCGATGGACTAGCGGTCTCTACGAGCAGTACTTC
TRBJ2-1	TRBV28	few	TRBD2	CASSHPWTSGYNEQFF	TGTGCCAGCAGTCATCCATGGACTAGCGGATACAATGAGCAGTTCTTC
TRBJ2-7	TRBV6-1	many	TRBD2	CASSYAGGVYEQYF	TGTGCCAGCAGTTACGCGGGGGGCGTCTACGAGCAGTACTTC
TRBJ1-6	TRBV7-2	many	-	CASSFGRGIGSPLHF	TGTGCCAGCAGCTTTGGACGGGGGATTGGTTCACCCCTCCACTTT
TRBJ2-7	TRBV5-6	many	TRBD1	CASSPTGTGAYEQYF	TGTGCCAGCAGCCCAACCGGGACAGGGGCCTACGAGCAGTACTTC
TRBJ2-3	TRBV6-5	many	-	CASSYTTGSTDTQYF	TGTGCCAGCAGTTACACGACAGGTAGCACAGATACGCAGTATTTT
TRBJ2-1	TRBV20-1	-	TRBD2	CSAPGTSGRSEQFF	TGCAGTGCTCCAGGGACTAGCGGGAGGAGTGAGCAGTTCTTC
TRBJ1-5	TRBV28	many	TRBD1	CASSRSLRVQDRGYQPQHF	TGTGCCAGCAGCAGAAGTTTGAGAGTTCAAGACAGGGGCTATCAGCCCCAGCATTTT
TRBJ1-5	TRBV10-3	many	-	CAISELGKPQHF	TGTGCCATCAGTGAGCTGGGCAAGCCCCAGCATTTT
TRBJ2-1	TRBV2	many	-	CASRWVSYNEQFF	TGTGCCAGCCGATGGGTATCCTACAATGAGCAGTTCTTC
TRBJ1-4	TRBV4-1	few	TRBD1	CASSQVRDRSLKPANEKLFF	TGCGCCAGCAGCCAAGTCCGGGACAGATCTTTAAAGCCGGCTAATGAAAAACTGTTTTTT
TRBJ2-7	TRBV7-2	-	TRBD2	CASSQAGEGFYEQHF	TGTGCCAGCAGCCAAGCGGGAGAGGGATTCTACGAGCAGCACTTC
TRBJ1-2	TRBV20-1	many	-	CSASTGTPYGYTF	TGCAGTGCTAGCACCGGGACGCCTTATGGCTACACCTTC
TRBJ2-7	TRBV28	many	-	CASSFLRGRHEQYF	TGTGCCAGCAGTTTCCTCAGGGGTCGGCACGAGCAGTACTTC
TRBJ2-5	TRBV3-1	-	TRBD2	CASSQAGTSGGWETQYF	TGTGCCAGCAGCCAAGCCGGGACTAGCGGGGGTTGGGAGACCCAGTACTTC
TRBJ2-5	TRBV11-3	many	-	CASSFGASTQETQYF	TGTGCCAGCAGCTTCGGGGCTAGCACACAAGAGACCCAGTACTTC